This TCR beta chain was profiled in a study of blood T cells in healthy people across ages. This clonotype has a handful of counts. The second PCR ran roughly 6 to 11 cycles with a sample-barcoded 5' primer and J-beta primers. TCRdb processed the 5' RACE reads anew with MiXCR; each CDR3 protein has one entry. Among some 1.5 million distinct CDR3 sequences listed, approximately 42% were seen once. The CDR3 length is 14 residues. Germline-derived CDR1 and CDR2 are SGHRS and YFSETQ. With V trimmed by 4 bases and J by 4 bases, 6 bases remained unmatched. The sequencing input was blood. This TCR was sampled from a woman in her late teens or twenties in good health. The chain employs TRBV5-1 and TRBJ2-3; TRBD2 aligns across 7 bases. This CDR3 reads CASSGGAGPDTQYF. For the CDR3, the DNA is TGCGCCAGCAGCGGGGGAGCGGGGCCAGATACGCAGTATTTT.